These T cell receptor beta chains were read from a single sample in a study of shared clonotypes between healthy human individuals. Only in-frame clones appear in the TCRdb table, and some are missing; sequencing was by immunoSEQ multiplex PCR. Of 550,000 to 850,000 clones in the sample, roughly 70% were seen once. Sequenced: memory CD4+ T cells sorted from blood. The receptors come from a woman aged 30 to 39 in good health. Both conserved end residues are trimmed from each CDR3. Only part of the rows carry a size: once, few, many, or a class if the clone is expanded.

v_call	j_call	clone_size	cdr3_aa
TRBV19	-	-	ASKPAGGEQY
TRBV20-1	TRBJ2-3	-	SARGAGTQY
TRBV5-1	TRBJ2-1	-	ASSLLGLSSTRNEQF
TRBV14	TRBJ2-3	-	ASSQGPYRQGLSDTQY
TRBV10-1	TRBJ1-1	few	ASSESSGREAF
TRBV4-1	TRBJ1-1	-	ASSLRTRNTEAF
TRBV10-3	TRBJ2-7	-	AISESQGSSYEQY
TRBV19	TRBJ2-7	-	ASSLTSGSNEQY
TRBV11-2	TRBJ2-5	-	ASSPGTGDVWETQY
TRBV27	TRBJ1-1	once	ASRGARRTEAF
TRBV7-9	TRBJ2-3	-	ASSQDLSTDTQY
TRBV10-3	TRBJ1-2	-	AISEDSGGYGYT
TRBV2	TRBJ1-2	-	ASSADRGLSGYT
TRBV7-6	TRBJ2-6	-	ASSTGTGDGANVLT
TRBV27	TRBJ2-5	-	ASSTTGETQY
TRBV5-1	TRBJ2-7	-	ASSLVRGTPYEQY
TRBV2	TRBJ2-3	-	ASRVGLTDTQY
TRBV11-3	TRBJ2-2	-	ASSRGQRDTGELF
TRBV20-1	TRBJ2-7	-	SAPQGHEQY
TRBV6-1	TRBJ1-3	-	ASRGNTIY
TRBV7-9	TRBJ1-2	few	ASSLLLAGSYGYT
TRBV7-8	TRBJ2-2	-	ASSSSLRWGSSGELF
TRBV4-1	TRBJ2-7	-	ASSQGRDNTYEQY
TRBV5-4	TRBJ1-4	-	ASSWGATNEKLF
TRBV11-2	TRBJ2-7	-	ASSLTSWGAGSYEQY
TRBV27	TRBJ1-5	-	ASSRTAYQPQH
TRBV6-6	TRBJ2-7	-	ASSKNQGSDEQY
TRBV19	TRBJ1-5	-	ASSMGRVH
TRBV5-1	TRBJ2-1	few	ASSLASNSGNYNEQF